The clone carrying this T cell receptor (beta chain) was observed many times. Its specificity is unknown. These data originate in a study of neurological immune-mediated disorders. Time point in this sample: longitudinal time-point 2. The unsorted libraries originated from 2 million PBMCs that had been stored at -80 C. The authors produced cDNA by 5'RACE using 10-nucleotide random UMIs. MiXCR, run by TCRdb on the 5' RACE reads, gives a single entry per CDR3 protein. The sample comprises some 50,000 distinct CDR3 sequences, about 12% of which are singletons, and 3.5% to 5.5% rests with the top ten. Whole-study findings and limits: Whereas HTLV-1-associated myelopathy showed the most TCR clonal expansion, multiple sclerosis showed the least, with levels below those of healthy controls.

The receptor was isolated from a male donor with HTLV-1-associated myelopathy (HAM/TSP). The sample comprised PBMCs.

The CDR3 bases are TGCAGTGCTAACCTAGCGGGGACAGATACGCAGTATTTT. It specifies CSANLAGTDTQYF. The chain is built from TRBV20-1 and TRBJ2-3; TRBD2 matches at 9 bases. This CDR3 comprises 13 residues. Looked up from germline, CDR1 is DFQATT and CDR2 is SNEGSKA (reference sequence). V lost 4 bases to trimming and J lost 3 bases; unmatched junction nucleotides: 2.